This is a list of T cell receptor beta chains from one sample in a study of T cells after yellow fever vaccination. Each CDR3 protein gets one entry after TCRdb re-called the 5' RACE reads with MiXCR. The table records some 300,000 distinct CDR3 sequences, less than 9.5% of them present only once. The source was CD4+ T cells sorted from PBMCs, collected 5 days after the yellow fever booster vaccination. Receptors were obtained from a man aged 18 to 30 who received the YFV17D yellow fever vaccine. CDR3s include the opening cysteine and the closing phenylalanine or tryptophan. D genes are given only for firm matches. Clone size is shown for a subset of rows, as once, few, many or a class of expanded clone.

TRBV7-2	many	TRBJ2-3	TRBD2	TGTGCCAGCAGCGTACTCTACGGGGGGGCAGATACGCAGTATTTT	CASSVLYGGADTQYF
TRBV2	.	TRBJ2-7	TRBD2	TGTGCCAGCAATTCGGGGGGTAACTCCTACGAGCAGTACTTC	CASNSGGNSYEQYF
TRBV14	.	TRBJ1-4	TRBD1	TGTGCCAGCAGCCAAGAGGGACAGCCTAATGAAAAACTGTTTTTT	CASSQEGQPNEKLFF
TRBV7-3	.	TRBJ2-3	TRBD2	TGTGCCAGCAGCTTACAGAGTAGCGGGGGGAGAGATACGCAGTATTTT	CASSLQSSGGRDTQYF
TRBV7-2	.	TRBJ1-6	TRBD1	TGTGCCAGCAGCGAGGACAGGGGGCGGAATTCACCCCTCCACTTT	CASSEDRGRNSPLHF
TRBV2	.	TRBJ1-4	.	TGTGCCAGCAGTGCAACGACAGCCCAGAGTGAAAAACTGTTTTTT	CASSATTAQSEKLFF
TRBV7-2	.	TRBJ1-5	.	TGTGCCAGCAGCACCGAGGTACAGGGAGATCAGCCCCAGCATTTT	CASSTEVQGDQPQHF
TRBV3-1	once	TRBJ1-3	.	TGTGCCAGCAGCCAACGGGAATCCACAGACACTTGTTTT	CASSQRESTDTCF
TRBV30	few	TRBJ1-5	.	TGTGCCTGGAGTCGTCAGACAGGCAATCAGCCCCAGCATTTT	CAWSRQTGNQPQHF
TRBV7-6	many	TRBJ2-5	TRBD2	TGTGCCAGCAGCCGGGGGGGGGAAGGCGAGACCCAGTACTTC	CASSRGGEGETQYF
TRBV10-3	many	TRBJ2-3	TRBD1	TGTGCCATCAACTTCAGGGGGCCGACAGATACGCAGTATTTT	CAINFRGPTDTQYF
TRBV2	.	TRBJ1-6	TRBD1	TGTGCCAGCAGTGGATCATGGGGACAGGCCAACTTT	CASSGSWGQANF
TRBV4-2	few	TRBJ2-3	.	TGTGCCAGCAGCCAAGAAGGGCAGGGGGGAGATACGCAGTATTTT	CASSQEGQGGDTQYF
TRBV7-9	few	TRBJ1-6	.	TGTGCCAGCAGCTTAGGCCGGCTGGTTCCGGATTCACCCCTCCACTTT	CASSLGRLVPDSPLHF
TRBV12-3/TRBV12-4	few	TRBJ2-3	.	TGTGCCAGCAGACGCGAAGAAGATACGCAGTATTTT	CASRREEDTQYF
TRBV5-1	.	TRBJ2-4	TRBD1	TGCGCCAGCAGCGTGGACAGGGTCGGTCAGTACTTC	CASSVDRVGQYF
TRBV6-1	.	TRBJ1-4	TRBD1	TGTGCCAGCCGCCCGGGACAGAGTGAAAAACTGTTTTTT	CASRPGQSEKLFF
TRBV29-1	.	TRBJ2-3	TRBD1	TGCAGCGTTGAACCCCCGGACAGGGGCCGTGATACGCAGTATTTT	CSVEPPDRGRDTQYF
TRBV5-1	.	TRBJ2-5	.	TGCGCCAGCAGCCAGGGAATCCAACGCTCGACCGCGCTGCGGTTGGAGGCCCAGTACTTC	CASSQGIQRSTALRLEAQYF
TRBV29-1	few	TRBJ2-6	.	TGCAGCGCCCAACGATTAACTGGGGCCAACGTCCTGACTTTC	CSAQRLTGANVLTF
TRBV6-6	.	TRBJ2-3	.	TGTGCCAGCAAAGTTCAGGGAGGAGATACGCAGTATTTT	CASKVQGGDTQYF
TRBV4-1	.	TRBJ1-5	.	TGCGCCAGCAGCCAGGCGATAGTAGTTGGCAATCAGCCCCAGCATTTT	CASSQAIVVGNQPQHF
TRBV6-4	few	TRBJ1-1	.	TGTGCCAGCAGAGAAGTCACGGGGGCTGAAGCTTTCTTT	CASREVTGAEAFF
TRBV7-2	many	TRBJ2-2	.	TGTGCTAGCAGCTTAGGGGGAAACACCGGGGAGCTGTTTTTT	CASSLGGNTGELFF
TRBV28	.	TRBJ2-5	TRBD2	TGTGCCAGCAGTGGGGGAAGCGGGGGCCCACAAGAGACCCAGTACTTC	CASSGGSGGPQETQYF
TRBV20-1	few	TRBJ1-1	.	TGCAGTGCTAGAGATCCGGCCCGATCGGAAGCTTTCTTT	CSARDPARSEAFF
TRBV7-8	few	TRBJ2-2	TRBD1	TGTGCCAGCAGCTCAACCGGGACAGGGGGCTACACCGGGGAGCTGTTTTTT	CASSSTGTGGYTGELFF
TRBV12-3/TRBV12-4	few	TRBJ1-2	TRBD1	TGTGCCAGCGGCCTTAGACAGGGGGCGGGTGGCTACACCTTC	CASGLRQGAGGYTF
TRBV11-2	few	TRBJ1-6	.	TGTGCCAGCAGCGAGAGTGATTCACCCCTCCACTTT	CASSESDSPLHF
TRBV18	few	TRBJ2-5	TRBD1	TGTGCCAGCTCCCCACGGACAGGGAACCAAGAGACCCAGTACTTC	CASSPRTGNQETQYF
TRBV30	few	TRBJ2-4	TRBD1	TGTGCCTGGAACAGAAAGACAGGGGGTAATTTCAGAGCCAAAAACATTCAGTACTTC	CAWNRKTGGNFRAKNIQYF
TRBV2	.	TRBJ1-1	TRBD1	TGTGCCAGCACGAGAGGGACAGGGGGGTTGGGCACTGAAGCTTTCTTT	CASTRGTGGLGTEAFF
TRBV20-1	few	TRBJ2-5	.	TGCAGTGCTAGGCGAGTACAAGAGACCCAGTACTTC	CSARRVQETQYF
TRBV9	few	TRBJ2-1	.	TGTGCCAGCAGCGCCCAGGGGAACCCCTACAATGAGCAGTTCTTC	CASSAQGNPYNEQFF
TRBV7-2	few	TRBJ2-5	TRBD1	TGTGCCAGCAGCTCCGACAGGGCTCAAGTGGAGACCCAGTACTTC	CASSSDRAQVETQYF
TRBV24-1	few	TRBJ2-3	TRBD2	TGTGCCACCAGTGGCCGAGGATCGGGGGGGATCACAGATACGCAGTATTTT	CATSGRGSGGITDTQYF
TRBV7-2	few	TRBJ2-2	.	TGTGCCAGCAGCCCCTTCCGGGCACGAAGGAACACCGGGGAGCTGTTTTTT	CASSPFRARRNTGELFF
TRBV4-2	many	TRBJ1-1	.	TGTGCCAGCAGCCAAGTGTCCCCTTTTAACACTGAAGCTTTCTTT	CASSQVSPFNTEAFF
TRBV6-5	.	TRBJ1-6	.	TGTGCCAGCAGTTACTCGGGTTCACGCCAGTTGGTAGATTCACCCCTCCACTTT	CASSYSGSRQLVDSPLHF
TRBV5-1	few	TRBJ1-1	.	TGCGCCAGCAGCTTGGAAGACGGAGGACAAGCTTTCTTT	CASSLEDGGQAFF
TRBV27	once	TRBJ1-5	.	TGTGCCAGCAGTGGCAGCGGGGCGGGCAATCAGCCCCAGCATTTT	CASSGSGAGNQPQHF
TRBV12-3/TRBV12-4	.	TRBJ2-3	.	TGTGCCAGCACCCCCTCGCCGGCCACAAATACGCAGTATTTT	CASTPSPATNTQYF
TRBV11-2	many	TRBJ2-1	.	TGTGCCAGCGGCTATGAGCAGTTCTTC	CASGYEQFF
TRBV30	.	TRBJ2-5	.	TGTGCCTGGAGGACAGCCCATCAAGAGACCCAGTACTTC	CAWRTAHQETQYF
TRBV6-6	.	TRBJ1-3	TRBD1	TGTGCCAGCAGTTTCAACAACCCCACCCGGGACAGACTCTCTGGAAACACCATATATTTT	CASSFNNPTRDRLSGNTIYF